Below, 2 T cell receptor beta chains from the same sample are listed, as sequenced in a study of blood T cell repertoires in COVID-19. TCRdb keeps only in-frame clones here, not all; method: immunoSEQ multiplex PCR. The sample contains about 240,000 clones, roughly 80% of which appear only once. The sequenced sample consisted of peripheral blood. The source is a woman younger than 35 with acute or convalescent COVID-19.

The genes are TRBV18 and TRBJ1-5; D is ambiguous. This CDR3 comprises 16 residues. V lost 0 bases and J 10 bases, leaving 19 bases between the germline ends. CDR1 is KGHSH, CDR2 LQKENI, per germline. The CDR3 is CASSPPAQARTGPQHF. The CDR3 bases are TGTGCCAGCTCACCACCGGCGCAGGCCCGCACTGGTCCCCAGCATTTT.

CDR3 loop: CASSFAGDGEKLFF. CDR3 bases: TGTGCCAGCAGCTTCGCAGGGGATGGTGAAAAACTGTTTTTT. V and J are TRBV7-8 and TRBJ1-4; maybe TRBD1 (6 bases). CDR1 and CDR2 (germline): SGHVS, FQNEAQ. CDR3 length: 14 residues. Trimming shortened V by 3 bases and J by 7 bases, and 12 bases separated the two germline ends.